The 7 T cell receptor beta chains below were found in one sample sequenced in a study of technical replicates of blood from several donors. TCRdb keeps only in-frame clones here, not all; method: immunoSEQ multiplex PCR. The sample includes 65,000 to 95,000 clones, around 86% seen only once; the top ten take approximately 5%. Specimen: PBMCs. These receptors came from a human donor in good health. Some clones in this sample may be carry-over from other donors' samples.

V usage is TRBV19 and J usage is TRBJ1-1; 10 nucleotides match TRBD1. The germline gives CDR1 LNHDA, CDR2 SQIVND (reference sequence). The trim removed 9 bases at V and 0 bases at J, leaving 4 bases unmatched. This CDR3 is built from 14 residues. As DNA, the CDR3 is TGTGCCAGCGGCGACAGGGGGCTGAACACTGAAGCTTTCTTT. Protein product: CASGDRGLNTEAFF.

This clone was observed a single time. This chain joins TRBV5-1 and TRBJ1-2; weak D call: TRBD1 (6 bases). Germline-derived CDR1 and CDR2 are SGHRS and YFSETQ. V lost 0 bases to trimming and J lost 4 bases, with 13 bases between them. The CDR3 length is 15 residues. This CDR3 is CASSLVGQMGYGYTF. Here the CDR3 DNA reads TGCGCCAGCAGCTTGGTTGGACAGATGGGCTATGGCTACACCTTC.

This chain links TRBV6-1 with TRBJ2-1; 8 nucleotides match TRBD2. The CDR3 contains 14 residues. The germline CDR1 and CDR2 sequences are MNHNS and SASEGT. With V trimmed by 7 bases and J by 9 bases, 11 bases remained unmatched. This CDR3 is CASTSAGTRSEQFF. The CDR3 DNA follows: TGTGCCAGCACCTCGGCCGGGACTAGAAGTGAGCAGTTCTTC.

The CDR3 region is CASSYSAVNTEAFF. CDR3 coding DNA: TGTGCCAGCAGTTACTCGGCAGTAAACACTGAAGCTTTCTTT. The genes are TRBV6-6 and TRBJ1-1; D gene unclear. The ends were cut back, 0 bases at V and 2 bases at J, with 7 bases in the middle. Germline CDR1 is MNHNY and CDR2 is SVGAGI (reference sequence). The CDR3 runs 14 residues.

V is TRBV28 and J is TRBJ2-4, with 9 bases aligning to TRBD1. Germline V gives CDR1 MDHEN, CDR2 SYDVKM. CDR3 length: 14 amino acids. J gave up 7 bases and V 5 bases, and 6 bases lay outside the gene matches. The CDR3 loop is CASSLGTGLNIQYF. CDR3 sequence (DNA): TGTGCCAGCAGTCTAGGGACAGGGTTGAACATTCAGTACTTC.

V and J are TRBV11-2 and TRBJ1-1; no definite D call. Germline V lookup: CDR1 SGHAT, CDR2 FQNNGV. V was shortened by 0 bases and J by 8 bases, with 7 bases between the two germline ends. The CDR3 spans 12 residues. The CDR3, as DNA: TGTGCCAGCAGCTTAGACGTCTCCGAAGCTTTCTTT. It encodes CASSLDVSEAFF.

This clone occurred once. This chain connects TRBV16 to TRBJ1-4; 8 nucleotides align to TRBD1. Germline CDR1 and CDR2: KGHSY and FQNENV. V trimming: 4 bases; J trimming: 0 bases; junction bases outside the gene matches: 4. This CDR3 has 16 amino acids. CDR3 in DNA: TGTGCCAGCAGCCGTCGACAGGGGCCAACTAATGAAAAACTGTTTTTT. Protein sequence: CASSRRQGPTNEKLFF. The full variable domain, in which reference TRBV16 and TRBJ1-4 provide the parts outside the CDR3, is GEEVAQTPKHLVRGEGQKAKLYCAPIKGHSYVFWYQQVLKNEFKFLISFQNENVFDETGMPKERFSAKCLPNSPCSLEIQATKLEDSAVYFCASSRRQGPTNEKLFFGSGTQLSVL.